A selection of T cell receptor beta chains follows, all from one sample in a study of CD8 T cells in Susac syndrome. TCRdb itself ran the immunoSEQ multiplex PCR reads through MiXCR, one entry per CDR3 protein. The table records 300,000 or so distinct CDR3 sequences, about 90% of them present only once. Material for sequencing was CD4+ T cells from PBMCs. The receptors stem from a human donor with multiple sclerosis. The CDR3 runs from the conserved cysteine through the conserved F or W. D genes are given only for firm matches. Part of the rows lack a size; the others show once, few, many or a class for expanded clones.

j_call | v_call | clone_size | d_call | cdr3_aa | cdr3_nt
TRBJ2-1 | TRBV29-1 | . | . | CSARVSNNEQFF | TGCAGCGCTCGAGTTAGTAACAATGAGCAGTTCTTC
TRBJ2-2 | TRBV4-1 | . | . | CASSRGEVNTGELFF | TGCGCCAGCAGCCGCGGAGAAGTGAACACCGGGGAGCTGTTTTTT
TRBJ2-3 | TRBV5-1 | once | TRBD2 | CASSSEAGGGADTQYF | TGCGCCAGCAGCTCCGAAGCGGGGGGCGGGGCAGATACGCAGTATTTT
TRBJ2-7 | TRBV24-1 | once | . | CATSDTPSGSGSEQYF | TGTGCCACCAGTGATACGCCGTCGGGTTCAGGCTCCGAGCAGTACTTC
TRBJ1-1 | TRBV6-5 | . | . | CASRRGGATEAFF | TGTGCCAGCAGACGGGGAGGGGCCACTGAAGCTTTCTTT
TRBJ2-1 | TRBV4-1 | . | TRBD2 | CASSQRLAGVDNEQFF | TGCGCCAGCAGCCAACGACTAGCGGGAGTGGACAATGAGCAGTTCTTC
TRBJ2-1 | TRBV25-1 | once | TRBD2 | CASSEGGQREFGSSYNEQFF | TGTGCCAGCAGTGAAGGGGGGCAGCGGGAGTTTGGAAGTTCCTACAATGAGCAGTTCTTC
TRBJ2-7 | TRBV27 | . | TRBD1 | CASSTTTGADYEQYF | TGTGCCAGCAGTACCACGACAGGGGCCGACTACGAGCAGTACTTC
TRBJ2-1 | TRBV6-1 | . | TRBD2 | CASNVRRELVSNEQFF | TGTGCCAGCAATGTTAGGCGGGAGTTAGTTTCGAATGAGCAGTTCTTC
TRBJ2-5 | TRBV29-1 | . | . | CSVTGLYIETQYF | TGCAGCGTTACAGGGCTCTACATCGAGACCCAGTACTTC
TRBJ1-5 | TRBV5-1 | . | . | CASSLERGQPQHF | TGCGCCAGCAGCTTGGAAAGGGGTCAGCCCCAGCATTTT
TRBJ2-1 | TRBV7-9 | . | . | CASSLPLAEQFF | TGTGCCAGCAGCTTGCCCCTAGCAGAGCAGTTCTTC
TRBJ1-1 | TRBV29-1 | . | . | CSVVGQGGAFF | TGCAGCGTTGTTGGGCAGGGAGGGGCTTTCTTT
TRBJ2-3 | TRBV24-1 | . | . | CATSDLGGSTDTQYF | TGTGCCACCAGTGATTTAGGGGGAAGCACAGATACGCAGTATTTT
TRBJ2-7 | TRBV3-1 | few | . | CASSHGAGGEQYF | TGTGCCAGCAGCCACGGGGCCGGCGGCGAGCAGTACTTC
TRBJ1-1 | TRBV19 | . | . | CASSIGGGRGNTEAFF | TGTGCCAGTAGTATAGGAGGGGGGCGAGGGAACACTGAAGCTTTCTTT
TRBJ2-1 | TRBV6-4 | . | TRBD2 | CASSDFGTSGINEQFF | TGTGCCAGCAGTGATTTTGGAACTAGCGGGATCAATGAGCAGTTCTTC
TRBJ1-5 | TRBV4-1 | . | . | CASATGWEKVQPQHF | TGCGCCAGCGCCACCGGGTGGGAAAAAGTACAGCCCCAGCATTTT
TRBJ2-1 | TRBV6-5 | . | TRBD1 | CASRNDRVGEQFF | TGTGCCAGCAGGAACGACAGGGTCGGTGAGCAGTTCTTC
TRBJ2-7 | TRBV6-5 | . | TRBD1 | CASSYGRQGPYEQYF | TGTGCCAGCAGTTACGGACGACAGGGACCCTACGAGCAGTACTTC
TRBJ1-2 | TRBV15 | . | . | CATSRDGRVDGYTF | TGTGCCACCAGCAGAGATGGGAGGGTTGATGGCTACACCTTC
TRBJ1-1 | TRBV7-9 | . | TRBD1 | CASSLPGQENTEAFF | TGTGCCAGCAGCTTACCGGGACAGGAAAACACTGAAGCTTTCTTT
TRBJ1-2 | TRBV9 | . | . | CASNDPIGGYTF | TGTGCCAGCAATGACCCAATTGGTGGCTACACCTTC
TRBJ1-1 | TRBV12-3/TRBV12-4 | . | . | CASSSDWGVGTEAFF | TGTGCCAGCAGTTCCGACTGGGGGGTAGGCACTGAAGCTTTCTTT
TRBJ2-7 | TRBV4-2 | . | . | CASSQGPISYEQYF | TGTGCCAGCAGCCAAGGACCAATTTCCTACGAGCAGTACTTC
TRBJ1-1 | TRBV5-1 | . | . | CASSPDPGSTEAFF | TGCGCCAGCAGCCCGGATCCGGGGAGCACTGAAGCTTTCTTT